Below are 21 T cell receptor beta chains sequenced from a single sample in a study of cytomegalovirus exposure and HLA in healthy donors. The PCR was carried out with 60 Vbeta primers and 13 Jbeta primers. TCRdb keeps only in-frame clones here, not all; method: immunoSEQ multiplex PCR. This sample has fewer than 200,000 clones, with 72% found just once. The sample taken for sequencing was PBMCs. The receptors shown here come from a human donor in good health.

The V gene is TRBV25-1, the J gene TRBJ1-2, with D tentatively TRBD1 (5 bases). Germline-derived CDR1 and CDR2 are MGHDK and SYGVNS. Trimming removed 1 base from V and 2 bases from J, with 8 bases in between. CDR3 length: 14 amino acids. Written as DNA, the CDR3 is TGTGCCAGCAGTGAATGGGGGGGGAACTATGGCTACACCTTC. It yields the protein CASSEWGGNYGYTF.

The CDR3: CASRLSFGANTEAFF. The CDR3 DNA reads TGTGCCAGCAGACTTAGCTTTGGGGCGAACACTGAAGCTTTCTTT. The rearrangement links TRBV6-6 to TRBJ1-1; tentative D call: TRBD1 (5 bases). The CDR3 contains 15 residues. Germline CDR1 is MNHNY and CDR2 is SVGAGI (reference sequence). Trimming shortened V by 6 bases and J by 1 base, and 15 bases separated the two germline ends.

V usage is TRBV9 and J usage is TRBJ2-3, with TRBD1 identical over 9 bases. The CDR3 sequence is 14 residues long. Germline V gene lookup returns CDR1 SGDLS and CDR2 YYNGEE. The V and J ends lost 5 bases and 4 bases, in that order; junction bases with no gene match: 5. For the CDR3, the DNA is TGTGCCAGCAGAACGGGACAGGGCGCAGATACGCAGTATTTT. It encodes CASRTGQGADTQYF.

This clone has a handful of counts. The CDR3 nucleotides are TGCGCCAGCAGCCAAGACTGGAGCTCCTACAATGAGCAGTTCTTC. Protein sequence: CASSQDWSSYNEQFF. This chain links TRBV4-3 with TRBJ2-1; D remains ambiguous. Germline-derived CDR1 and CDR2 are LGHNA and YSLEER. V was shortened by 0 bases and J by 0 bases, with 6 bases between the two germline ends. CDR3 size: 15 residues.

The chain carries TRBV7-8 and TRBJ1-1; D gene ambiguous. Germline lookup yields CDR1 SGHVS and CDR2 FQNEAQ. The CDR3 length is 14 residues. The V and J ends lost 5 bases and 5 bases respectively, with 15 bases between them. CDR3 in DNA: TGTGCCAGCAGCCTAGAGCTCCGATCGACTGAAGCTTTCTTT. It specifies CASSLELRSTEAFF.

The chain links TRBV27 to TRBJ2-2; 7 bases align to TRBD1. CDR1 MNHEY and CDR2 SMNVEV come from the germline V gene (reference sequence). J was trimmed by 5 bases and V by 6 bases; bases with no gene match: 6. The CDR3 length is 14 residues. This CDR3 is CASRGTGATGELFF. The CDR3 region has the DNA TGTGCCAGCAGGGGCACAGGGGCGACCGGGGAGCTGTTTTTT.

As DNA, the CDR3 is TGTGCCAGCAGTGGGCCAGGGGGATCACCCCTCCACTTT. Translating it yields CASSGPGGSPLHF. The chain uses TRBV6-5 and TRBJ1-6; 7 nucleotides match TRBD1. Trimming at V came to 5 bases and at J to 10 bases, leaving 5 bases not matched to a gene. The CDR3 runs to 13 residues. Germline V gene data show CDR1 as MNHEY and CDR2 as SVGAGI.

The rearrangement links TRBV29-1 to TRBJ2-3; 7 bases are shared with TRBD2. The J segment lost 3 bases and the V segment lost 3 bases, leaving 6 bases of the junction unmatched. The germline CDR1 and CDR2 sequences are SQVTM and ANQGSEA. The CDR3 sequence is 14 residues long. The CDR3 protein is CSVEWQGGTDTQYF. The CDR3 DNA is TGCAGCGTTGAGTGGCAGGGAGGGACAGATACGCAGTATTTT.

This sequence joins TRBV10-3 and TRBJ1-2; D remains unclear. The germline V gene has CDR1 ENHRY and CDR2 SYGVKD. Trimming left V 2 bases short and J 8 bases short, with 12 bases between. The CDR3 totals 13 residues. CDR3 in amino acids: CAISEGKEGGYTF. CDR3 DNA: TGTGCCATCAGTGAGGGTAAAGAGGGCGGCTACACCTTC.

This chain connects TRBV7-8 to TRBJ2-7; 8 nucleotides align to TRBD1. The V segment lost 3 bases and the J segment 6 bases; nucleotides outside the gene matches: 4. CDR3 size: 13 residues. Germline V CDR1 and CDR2: SGHVS, FQNEAQ. The CDR3 spells CASSLDREGEQYF. The CDR3 nucleotides read TGTGCCAGCAGCTTGGACAGGGAAGGCGAGCAGTACTTC.

This chain connects TRBV7-9 to TRBJ1-1; 8 bases match TRBD1. CDR3 size: 14 residues. CDR1 and CDR2 from the germline V gene are SEHNR and FQNEAQ (reference sequence). V shed 7 bases, J shed 4 bases, and the junction held 8 bases outside the gene matches. DNA of the CDR3: TGTGCCAGCATCTCGCAGGGGGCGATCACTGAAGCTTTCTTT. It specifies CASISQGAITEAFF.

The V gene is TRBV11-3, the J gene TRBJ2-5, with D tentatively TRBD1 (5 bases). Germline lookup yields CDR1 SGHNT and CDR2 YENEEA. V was cut by 2 bases and J by 4 bases, with 11 bases left in between. The CDR3 consists of 14 residues. CDR3 residues: CASSLSIRGETQYF. The DNA of the CDR3 is TGTGCCAGCAGCTTATCCATTAGGGGAGAGACCCAGTACTTC.

V usage is TRBV9 and J usage is TRBJ2-1; D gene ambiguous. The V end lost 1 base, the J end lost 0 bases, and 8 bases lay between the germline ends. The CDR3 spans 15 residues. Germline V lookup: CDR1 SGDLS, CDR2 YYNGEE. CDR3 amino acids: CASSVSGSSYNEQFF. The CDR3 DNA reads TGTGCCAGCAGCGTAAGTGGCAGCTCCTACAATGAGCAGTTCTTC. The whole variable domain, filled in from reference TRBV9 and TRBJ2-1, reads DSGVTQTPKHLITATGQRVTLRCSPRSGDLSVYWYQQSLDQGLQFLIQYYNGEERAKGNILERFSAQQFPDLHSELNLSSLELGDSALYFCASSVSGSSYNEQFFGPGTRLTVL.

This clone came up a few times. The rearrangement uses TRBV5-1 and TRBJ2-5, with D tentatively TRBD2 (5 bases). Matching the DNA end better, TRBJ2-7 makes the J call doubtful. CDR1 and CDR2 from the germline V gene are SGHRS and YFSETQ. The CDR3 has 12 residues. CDR3 in DNA: TGCGCCAGCAGCTTTCGGGATACCGAGCAGTACTTC. Encoded protein: CASSFRDTEQYF.

The genes are TRBV9 and TRBJ2-1, with a tentative D call TRBD1 (6 bases). Trimming pared 0 bases from V and 10 bases from J, leaving 17 bases between. Germline V CDR1 and CDR2: SGDLS, YYNGEE. The CDR3 is 15 residues long. Here the CDR3 reads CASSVVSRGSGEQFF. The CDR3 DNA follows: TGTGCCAGCAGCGTAGTCTCGAGGGGGTCAGGGGAGCAGTTCTTC.

Details on this clone: The junction departs from the called germline gene at one end, perhaps through a read error. This chain connects TRBV19 to TRBJ2-3, with D possibly matching TRBD2 (6 bases). From germline, CDR1 is LNHDA and CDR2 SQIVND (reference sequence). The CDR3 has 14 amino acids. DNA of the CDR3: TGTGCCAGTAGCATAGCGGTACTCGGGGATACGCAGTATTTT. Translation: CASSIAVLGDTQYF.

The rearrangement uses TRBV11-2 and TRBJ1-2; possible D gene TRBD1, 6 bases. Trimming stripped 5 bases from V and 4 bases from J, with 11 bases between. The CDR3 is 13 residues long. The germline CDR1 and CDR2 sequences are SGHAT and FQNNGV. The CDR3 here is CASSQQGTYGYTF. CDR3 DNA sequence: TGTGCCAGCAGCCAACAGGGTACCTATGGCTACACCTTC.

V and J are TRBV27 and TRBJ2-7; the D gene is possibly TRBD2 (6 bases). This CDR3 contains 16 residues. V was clipped by 5 bases and J by 4 bases, with 21 bases between them. Germline CDR1 MNHEY, CDR2 SMNVEV (reference sequence). CDR3 sequence (DNA): TGTGCCAGCAGTAATTCGGCGGGGCCAGTTCTTTACGAGCAGTACTTC. Amino acid sequence: CASSNSAGPVLYEQYF.

The chain couples TRBV14 to TRBJ2-3; maybe TRBD1 (5 bases). Germline CDR1 is SGHDN and CDR2 is FVKESK. V lost 5 bases, J lost 0 bases, and 12 bases lay in between. The CDR3 has 15 amino acids. The DNA for the CDR3 is TGTGCCAGCAGCTCTGGACATCCTAGCACAGATACGCAGTATTTT. It encodes CASSSGHPSTDTQYF.

This clone was seen only once. CDR3 in DNA: TGTGCCAGCAGCGCCGACGGGGGGTTACACACCGGGGAGCTGTTTTTT. This encodes CASSADGGLHTGELFF. The chain links TRBV9 to TRBJ2-2; 7 bases agree with TRBD2. Germline loops: CDR1 SGDLS, CDR2 YYNGEE. The length of the CDR3 is 16 residues. V shed 3 bases and J 3 bases; nucleotides not matched to a gene: 8.

CDR3: CASSPQGVVTEAFF. In DNA form, the CDR3 reads TGTGCCAGCAGCCCACAAGGGGTGGTCACTGAAGCTTTCTTT. The gene calls are TRBV7-3 and TRBJ1-1; tentative D call: TRBD1 (5 bases). V lost 5 bases and J lost 4, with 14 bases in between. The CDR3 runs 14 residues. Germline V CDR1 and CDR2: SGHTA, FQGTGA.